The 8 T cell receptor beta chains in this list originate from one sample, sequenced in a study of long-term antiretroviral therapy in people with HIV. Sequencing relied on immunoSEQ assay v3.0, run at survey level. Assay: immunoSEQ multiplex PCR; the TCRdb copy retains only in-frame clones and omits some. Of approximately 15,000 clones in the sample, roughly 91% are singletons; the top ten hold 10% to 15%. The sample in question was unsorted PBMCs, obtained 6.9 years after starting antiretroviral therapy. Source of these receptors: a man aged 50 to 60 with HIV.

The J gene is TRBJ1-4, the V gene TRBV6-6, with TRBD1 matching 7 bases. Germline CDR1 reads MNHNY; CDR2 reads SVGAGI (reference sequence). The CDR3 length is 13 residues. V dropped 7 bases and J dropped 7; count of bases not matched to a gene: 6. CDR3 region: CASIASGGEKLFF. For the CDR3, the DNA is TGTGCCAGCATTGCATCAGGGGGTGAAAAACTGTTTTTT.

The CDR3 sequence is CASSVGISTGSSYNEQFF. The CDR3 coding sequence is TGTGCCAGCAGCGTAGGGATTTCGACAGGGAGCTCCTACAATGAGCAGTTCTTC. The chain combines TRBV9 with TRBJ2-1, with 7 bases identical to TRBD1. There are 18 residues in the CDR3. Germline V gene sequence: CDR1 SGDLS, CDR2 YYNGEE. V shed 0 bases and J 0 bases; nucleotides not matched to a gene: 9.

The rearrangement uses TRBV7-6 and TRBJ2-5, with D unclear. The CDR3 totals 12 residues. V dropped 5 bases and J dropped 4 bases, with 8 bases sitting between them. Germline assignment: CDR1 SGHVS and CDR2 FNYEAQ. CDR3 sequence (DNA): TGTGCCAGCAGCCCCCTTGTAGAGACCCAGTACTTC. Protein: CASSPLVETQYF.

The chain employs TRBV9 and TRBJ2-2; 10 bases match TRBD1. V was clipped by 4 bases and J by 5 bases; unmatched bases: 5. The CDR3 loop spans 15 amino acids. Germline assignment: CDR1 SGDLS and CDR2 YYNGEE. The CDR3 sequence is CASSPWDRGTGELFF. The CDR3, as DNA: TGTGCCAGCAGCCCCTGGGACAGGGGTACCGGGGAGCTGTTTTTT. Full variable domain (remainder filled in from reference TRBV9 and TRBJ2-2): DSGVTQTPKHLITATGQRVTLRCSPRSGDLSVYWYQQSLDQGLQFLIQYYNGEERAKGNILERFSAQQFPDLHSELNLSSLELGDSALYFCASSPWDRGTGELFFGEGSRLTVL.

CDR3 coding DNA: TGTGCCAGCAGTTTGTCTAGCGGGACTACGCAGTATTTT. It codes for CASSLSSGTTQYF. The chain uses TRBV27 and TRBJ2-3; 9 nucleotides match TRBD2. Germline V CDR1 and CDR2: MNHEY, SMNVEV (reference sequence). The CDR3 sequence is 13 residues long. With V trimmed by 3 bases and J by 8 bases, 3 bases remained unmatched.

This clone appeared once. The gene calls are TRBV19 and TRBJ1-1; D is unclear. The germline V gene has CDR1 LNHDA and CDR2 SQIVND (reference sequence). The CDR3 runs 14 residues. V dropped 6 bases and J dropped 7 bases, with 18 bases sitting between them. Here the CDR3 reads CASSTEGALFEAFF. CDR3 coding DNA: TGTGCCAGTAGCACAGAAGGCGCCCTTTTTGAAGCTTTCTTT.

The chain employs TRBV28 and TRBJ2-7; 7 bases are a match to TRBD2. The CDR3 extends over 14 amino acids. Germline lookup yields CDR1 MDHEN and CDR2 SYDVKM. The junction had 5 bases not matched to a gene; V was cut back by 3 bases and J by 3 bases. This CDR3 is CASSFSSGGYEQYF. For the CDR3, the DNA is TGTGCCAGCAGTTTTTCTAGCGGTGGCTACGAGCAGTACTTC.

In DNA, the CDR3 is TGCGCCAGCAGCCAGGGGAGAGCCTACGAGCAGTACTTC. Encoded protein: CASSQGRAYEQYF. This chain links TRBV5-1 with TRBJ2-7; the D gene is possibly TRBD1 (6 bases). The CDR3 length is 13 residues. Trimming left V 4 bases short and J 2 bases short, with 10 bases between. Germline V CDR1 and CDR2: SGHRS, YFSETQ.